The clone carrying this T cell receptor beta chain was seen a handful of times. Unique molecular identifiers tagged the TCRbeta library. TCRdb re-called the PCR reads through MiXCR, storing one row per CDR3 protein. The repertoire holds about 270,000 distinct CDR3 sequences, with over 8% as singletons. The record originates from a study of T-cell reconstitution after alpha-beta-depleted transplantation in children. The CDR3 sequence is 14 residues long. V dropped 7 bases and J dropped 6 bases, with 18 bases sitting between them. This TCR was sampled from a human donor who donated a stem cell graft to a child with SCID. The sequencing used PBMCs from the stem cell graft donor, collected from the stem cell graft. The gene calls are TRBV12-3 or TRBV12-4 and TRBJ1-2; a possible D gene is TRBD1 (5 bases). The CDR3 region is CASKKQDFRNGYTF. DNA for the CDR3: TGTGCCAGCAAAAAACAGGATTTCCGTAATGGCTACACCTTC.